This TCR beta chain was identified during a study of blood T cell repertoires in COVID-19. Turning to the study itself: Sites in the United States, Italy and Spain provided acute and convalescent COVID-19 samples. PBMCs, B-cell-depleted T cells, or T cells provided the cDNA or gDNA that made up the material.

As handled by the study authors: Researchers report that nucleated cell counts were estimated from reference gene primer amplification. Profiling relied on immunoSEQ multiplex PCR, and the TCRdb table lists in-frame clones only, not all of them. The DNA was the basis for D and trimming; V, J and clone size are from that table. The sample lists 150,000 to 200,000 clones, approximately 87% seen once, with 9.5% to 13% in the top ten. CDR1 and CDR2 from the germline V gene are MDHEN and SYDVKM. V shed 6 bases and J 2 bases; nucleotides not matched to a gene: 12. The CDR3 is made up of 16 amino acids. Followed over time, Seattle patients had been enrolled while infection was active.

V is TRBV28 and J is TRBJ1-2; 7 bases align to TRBD1. Sequenced material: peripheral blood. The receptor comes from a woman aged 60-75 years with COVID-19, enrolled during active disease. CDR3 sequence: CASRSYSGQNNYGYTF. CDR3 sequence (DNA): TGTGCCAGCAGAAGCTATTCGGGACAGAACAACTATGGCTACACCTTC.